The present TCR beta chain was sequenced within a study of molecular identifiers for immune sequencing clone quantification (dated by TCRdb to 2016 to 2019). Study-wide context: For a replicate experiment, RNA from around 20,000 or 100,000 naive CD8 T cells was divided into five aliquots, of which four were sequenced. CD8 T cells were used in a methods study to benchmark molecular-identifier clustering-based TCR repertoire sequencing (MIDCIRS) and TCR RNA copy counting. The research as a whole found: A single cell's worth of spiked-in Jurkat TCR RNA was reported detectable even among 850,000 to 1,000,000 naive CD8 T cells. The sizes of highly expanded clones could end up underestimated when identical TCR molecules share a barcode. Modeling estimated roughly 3.2 recovered TCR RNA copies per cell, compared with 9.5 to 10 by digital PCR, which implies roughly 30% capture efficiency. Spiked-in Jurkat TCR RNA (about ten copies' worth), which is not part of the donor repertoire, was contained in the naive libraries. When barcode sub-clustering was not used, chimeric consensus sequences inflated TCR diversity, with chimeras reaching as high as 47%. In CMV-specific effector cells, clones with more than 20 RNA copies contained over 99% of molecules, whereas in naive cells such clones contained under 1% of molecules.

Library method: PCR. Reads for this sample came from an Illumina HiSeq 4000. Bulk TCR libraries were made following a previously described method, with the TCR primers given in Table S5. Purification of total RNA was performed with the Qiagen AllPrep DNA/RNA kit. Before any analysis, reads coming from multiple sequencing runs of the same library were combined into one pool. As for the original processing: Reads were retained only if an exact TCR constant sequence was present, and the retained reads were trimmed to 150 nt and grouped according to their 12-nt molecular barcodes. Reads within each barcode group were sub-clustered using a 15% Levenshtein threshold, and quality-weighted consensus sequences were constructed for each RNA molecule. Non-functional sequences were discarded, and so were lower-count sequences lying one edit away from another sequence. On the basis of fitting two negative binomial distributions, barcode sub-clusters with fewer than 20% of the maximum read count were discarded. TCRdb ran its own pipeline on the public reads, namely fastp trimming at Q25 and MiXCR clone calling, and kept in-frame beta chains. Rows are unified per CDR3 protein, each entry keeping the most common DNA and genes. These V and J calls originate from TCRdb's pipeline instead of the authors' own analysis. This sample is represented by under 650,000 distinct CDR3 sequences; just under 20% of them were singletons. Jointly, the top ten make up under 0.95% of the sample.

This clonotype was detected ten times or more. No cognate antigen has been identified for it. The sample holds no much larger clone one base away, and base qualities are not on file. CDR1 and CDR2, looked up from the germline V gene, are MNHEY and SVGAGI. From V the trimming removes 4 bases and from J it removes 0 bases, while the gene matches leave 3 bases of the junction unaccounted for. The CDR3 goes from the cysteine to the phenylalanine over 15 residues. The read is trimmed to its CDR3 DNA, 45 bases read in frame from base 1. Libraries of naive CD8 T cells were generated from roughly 21,000 to 960,000 sorted cells, with 10%, 30% or 50% of the purified RNA used. On a BD FACSAria II, naive CD8 T cells were FACS-sorted as CD8+CD4-CCR7+CD45RA+ and collected into RLT Plus buffer. To test detection sensitivity, Jurkat RNA equal to over nine TCR copies was added to samples of about 20,000-1,000,000 naive CD8 T cells. CD8 T cells were enriched with RosetteSep CD8+ T Cell Enrichment Cocktail and Ficoll-Paque, followed by ACK red cell lysis.

This chain is built from TRBV6-5 and TRBJ1-5, with 7 bases aligning to TRBD1. The specimen was naive CD8+ T cells from blood, with Jurkat cell RNA spiked in. Taken with the paper, the label for cell subset or site translates to: FACS-sorted CD8+CD4-CCR7+CD45RA+ naive T cells. The TCR comes from a human donor in good health. Some libraries in this study had Jurkat cell RNA spiked in. The bases read TGTGCCAGCAGTTCGACAGGGAATAGCAATCAGCCCCAGCATTTT. Its amino acids are CASSSTGNSNQPQHF.